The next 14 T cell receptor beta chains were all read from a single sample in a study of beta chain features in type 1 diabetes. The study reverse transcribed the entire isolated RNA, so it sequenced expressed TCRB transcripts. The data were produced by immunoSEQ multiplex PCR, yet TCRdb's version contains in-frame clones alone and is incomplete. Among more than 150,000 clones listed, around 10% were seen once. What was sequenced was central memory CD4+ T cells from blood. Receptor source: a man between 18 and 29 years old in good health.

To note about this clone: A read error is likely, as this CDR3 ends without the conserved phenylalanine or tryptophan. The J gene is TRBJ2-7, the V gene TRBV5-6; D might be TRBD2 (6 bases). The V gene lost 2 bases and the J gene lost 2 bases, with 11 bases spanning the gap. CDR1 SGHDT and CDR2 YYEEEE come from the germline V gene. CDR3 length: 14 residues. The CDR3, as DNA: TGTGCCAGCAGCTTTCCGGGGGTTACCTACGAGCAGTACCTC. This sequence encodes CASSFPGVTYEQYL.

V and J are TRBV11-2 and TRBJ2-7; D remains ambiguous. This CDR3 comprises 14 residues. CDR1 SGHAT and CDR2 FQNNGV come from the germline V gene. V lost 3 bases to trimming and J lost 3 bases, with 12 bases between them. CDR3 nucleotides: TGTGCCAGCAGCTTGGGTCGTAGGTTCTACGAGCAGTACTTC. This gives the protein CASSLGRRFYEQYF.

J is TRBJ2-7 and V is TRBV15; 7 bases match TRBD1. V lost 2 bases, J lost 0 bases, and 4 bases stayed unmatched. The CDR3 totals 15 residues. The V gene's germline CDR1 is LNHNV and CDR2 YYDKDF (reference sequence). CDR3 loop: CATSRMTGSSYEQYF. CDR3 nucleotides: TGTGCCACCAGCAGAATGACAGGGAGCTCCTACGAGCAGTACTTC. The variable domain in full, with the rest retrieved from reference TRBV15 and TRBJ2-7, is DAMVIQNPRYQVTQFGKPVTLSCSQTLNHNVMYWYQQKSSQAPKLLFHYYDKDFNNEADTPDNFQSRRPNTSFCFLDIRSPGLGDTAMYLCATSRMTGSSYEQYFGPGTRLTVT.

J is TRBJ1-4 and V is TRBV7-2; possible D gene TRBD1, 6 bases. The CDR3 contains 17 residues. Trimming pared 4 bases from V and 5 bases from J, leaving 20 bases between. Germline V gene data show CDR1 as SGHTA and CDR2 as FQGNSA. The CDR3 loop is CASSSNAPGAGNEKLFF. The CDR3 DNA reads TGTGCCAGCAGCTCAAACGCCCCAGGGGCAGGGAATGAAAAACTGTTTTTT.

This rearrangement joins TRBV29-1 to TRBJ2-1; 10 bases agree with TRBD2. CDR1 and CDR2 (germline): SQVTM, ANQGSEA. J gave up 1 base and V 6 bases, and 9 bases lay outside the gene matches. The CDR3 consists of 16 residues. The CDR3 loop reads CSVTRAGGPSYNEQFF. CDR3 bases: TGCAGCGTAACGCGAGCGGGAGGGCCATCCTACAATGAGCAGTTCTTC.

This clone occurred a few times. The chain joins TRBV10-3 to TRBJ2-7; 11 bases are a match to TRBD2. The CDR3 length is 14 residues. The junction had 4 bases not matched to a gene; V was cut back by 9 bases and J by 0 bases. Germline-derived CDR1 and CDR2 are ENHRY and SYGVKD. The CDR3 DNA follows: TGTGCCATTGGGACTAGCGGCGTCTCCTACGAGCAGTACTTC. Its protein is CAIGTSGVSYEQYF.

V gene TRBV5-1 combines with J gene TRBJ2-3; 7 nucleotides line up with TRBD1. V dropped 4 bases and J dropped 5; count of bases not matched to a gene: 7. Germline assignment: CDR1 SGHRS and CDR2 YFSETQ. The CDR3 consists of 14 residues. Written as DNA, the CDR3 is TGCGCCAGCAGCAATACAGGGGTCAAAGATACGCAGTATTTT. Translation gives CASSNTGVKDTQYF.

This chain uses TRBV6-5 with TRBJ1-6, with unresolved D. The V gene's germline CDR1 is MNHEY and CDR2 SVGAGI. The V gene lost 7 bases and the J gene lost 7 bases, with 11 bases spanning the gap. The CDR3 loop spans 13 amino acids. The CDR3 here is CASTRTGNSPLHF. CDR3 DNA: TGTGCCAGCACCAGGACGGGGAATTCACCCCTCCACTTT.

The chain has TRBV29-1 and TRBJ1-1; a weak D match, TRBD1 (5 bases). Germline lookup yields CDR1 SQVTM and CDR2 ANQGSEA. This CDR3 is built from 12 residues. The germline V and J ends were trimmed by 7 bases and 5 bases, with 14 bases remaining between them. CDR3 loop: CSATQGGTEAFF. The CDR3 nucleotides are TGCAGCGCCACTCAGGGTGGAACTGAAGCTTTCTTT.

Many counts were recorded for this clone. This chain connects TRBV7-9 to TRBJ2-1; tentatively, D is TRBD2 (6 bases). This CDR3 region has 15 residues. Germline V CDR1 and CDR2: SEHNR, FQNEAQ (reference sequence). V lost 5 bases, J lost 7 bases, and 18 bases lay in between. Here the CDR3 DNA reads TGTGCCAGCAGCCCCCATAGCGGATCTAGGAATGAGCAGTTCTTC. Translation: CASSPHSGSRNEQFF.

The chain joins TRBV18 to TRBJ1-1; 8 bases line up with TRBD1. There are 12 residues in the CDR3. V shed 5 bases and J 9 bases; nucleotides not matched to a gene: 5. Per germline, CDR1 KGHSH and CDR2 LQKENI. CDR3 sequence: CASSTDRAKAFF. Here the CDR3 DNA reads TGTGCCAGCTCAACGGACAGGGCTAAAGCTTTCTTT.

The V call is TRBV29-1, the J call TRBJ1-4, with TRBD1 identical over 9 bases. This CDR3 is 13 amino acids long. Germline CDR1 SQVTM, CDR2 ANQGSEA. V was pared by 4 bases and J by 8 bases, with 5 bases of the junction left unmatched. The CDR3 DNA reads TGCAGCGTTGGGGGACAGGGAGGAGAAAAACTGTTTTTT. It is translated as CSVGGQGGEKLFF. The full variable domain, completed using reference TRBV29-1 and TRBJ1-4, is SAVISQKPSRDICQRGTSLTIQCQVDSQVTMMFWYRQQPGQSLTLIATANQGSEATYESGFVIDKFPISRPNLTFSTLTVSNMSPEDSSIYLCSVGGQGGEKLFFGSGTQLSVL.

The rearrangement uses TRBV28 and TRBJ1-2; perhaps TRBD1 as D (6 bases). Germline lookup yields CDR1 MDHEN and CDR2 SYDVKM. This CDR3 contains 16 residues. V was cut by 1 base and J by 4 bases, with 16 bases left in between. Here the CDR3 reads CASSLSLVRGAYGYTF. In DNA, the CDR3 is TGTGCCAGCAGTTTATCTCTGGTGAGGGGGGCCTATGGCTACACCTTC.

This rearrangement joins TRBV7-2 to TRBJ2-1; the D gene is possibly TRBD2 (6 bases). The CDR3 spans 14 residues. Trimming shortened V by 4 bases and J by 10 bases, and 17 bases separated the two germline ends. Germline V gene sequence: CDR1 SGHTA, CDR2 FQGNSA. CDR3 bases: TGTGCCAGCAGCTCCGTGGCGGGGATCGGGGAGCAGTTCTTC. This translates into CASSSVAGIGEQFF.